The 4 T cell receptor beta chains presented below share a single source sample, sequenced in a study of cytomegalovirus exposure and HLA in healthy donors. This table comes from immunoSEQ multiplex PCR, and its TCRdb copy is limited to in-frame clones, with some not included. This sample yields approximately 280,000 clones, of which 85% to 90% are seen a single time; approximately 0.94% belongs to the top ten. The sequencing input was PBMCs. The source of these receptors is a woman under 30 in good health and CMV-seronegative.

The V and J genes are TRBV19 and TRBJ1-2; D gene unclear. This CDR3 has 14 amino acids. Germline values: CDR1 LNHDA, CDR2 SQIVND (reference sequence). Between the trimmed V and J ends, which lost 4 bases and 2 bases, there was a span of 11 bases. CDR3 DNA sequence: TGTGCCAGTAGTACGAGAGGGAGGAACTATGGCTACACCTTC. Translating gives CASSTRGRNYGYTF.

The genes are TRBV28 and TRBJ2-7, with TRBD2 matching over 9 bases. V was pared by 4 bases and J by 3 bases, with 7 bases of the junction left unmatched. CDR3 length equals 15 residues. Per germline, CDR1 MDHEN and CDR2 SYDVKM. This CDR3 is CASSSSSGTLYEQYF. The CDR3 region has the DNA TGTGCCAGCAGTTCCTCTAGCGGGACCCTCTACGAGCAGTACTTC.

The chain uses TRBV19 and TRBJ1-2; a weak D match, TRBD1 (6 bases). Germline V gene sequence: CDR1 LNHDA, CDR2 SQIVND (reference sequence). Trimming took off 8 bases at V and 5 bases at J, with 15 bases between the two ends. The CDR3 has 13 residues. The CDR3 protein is CASGRQEIYGYTF. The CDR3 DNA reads TGTGCCAGTGGCAGACAGGAGATTTATGGCTACACCTTC.

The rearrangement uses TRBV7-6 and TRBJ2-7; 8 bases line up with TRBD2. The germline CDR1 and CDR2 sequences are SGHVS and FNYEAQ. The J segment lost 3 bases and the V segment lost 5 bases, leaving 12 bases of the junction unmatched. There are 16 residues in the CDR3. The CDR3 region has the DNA TGTGCCAGCAGCCCCGAACTACTAGCGGACCACTACGAGCAGTACTTC. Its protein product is CASSPELLADHYEQYF.